A selection of T cell receptor beta chains follows, all from one sample in a study of shared clonotypes between healthy human individuals. Assay: immunoSEQ multiplex PCR; the TCRdb copy retains only in-frame clones and omits some. Here the sample spans roughly 2.5 million clones, roughly nine tenths being singletons. Sequenced: naive CD4+ T cells sorted from blood. The origin of the receptors is a man younger than 35 in good health. The CDR3 runs from the conserved cysteine through the conserved F or W. A D gene is named only where the DNA matches it firmly. Some rows mark clone size as missing; the rest say once, few, many or name a class of expanded clone.

J gene: TRBJ2-1
CDR3 length: 13
D gene: -
clone size: -
V gene: TRBV10-3
CDR3 DNA: TGTGCCATCAGTGAGTCGCCAGTCAATGAGCAGTTCTTC
CDR3 protein: CAISESPVNEQFF

J gene: TRBJ1-3
CDR3 length: 14
D gene: TRBD1
clone size: -
V gene: TRBV10-2
CDR3 DNA: TGCGCCAGCAGTACGGACAGGGCTGGAAACACCATATATTTT
CDR3 protein: CASSTDRAGNTIYF

J gene: TRBJ2-2
CDR3 length: 14
D gene: -
clone size: once
V gene: TRBV6-5
CDR3 DNA: TGTGCCAGCAGATATAGCGAGTACACCGGGGAGCTGTTTTTT
CDR3 protein: CASRYSEYTGELFF

J gene: TRBJ1-1
CDR3 length: 11
D gene: -
clone size: few
V gene: TRBV30
CDR3 DNA: TGTGCCTGGAGTAGACAGGCTGAAGCTTTCTTT
CDR3 protein: CAWSRQAEAFF

J gene: TRBJ1-1
CDR3 length: 15
D gene: -
clone size: -
V gene: TRBV18
CDR3 DNA: TGTGCCAGCTCATCCGTCTTGACAGGGAACACTGAAGCTTTCTTT
CDR3 protein: CASSSVLTGNTEAFF

J gene: TRBJ2-3
CDR3 length: 17
D gene: TRBD2
clone size: -
V gene: TRBV10-3
CDR3 DNA: TGTGCCATCAGTTTATCCTGGCGGGGGGACCGCACAGATACGCAGTATTTT
CDR3 protein: CAISLSWRGDRTDTQYF

J gene: TRBJ2-7
CDR3 length: 13
D gene: -
clone size: -
V gene: TRBV5-5
CDR3 DNA: TGTGCCAGCACCAAGACCGGAGGGTACGAGCAGTACTTC
CDR3 protein: CASTKTGGYEQYF

J gene: TRBJ1-1
CDR3 length: 13
D gene: -
clone size: -
V gene: TRBV7-2
CDR3 DNA: TGTGCCAGCAGCTTAGGTCTACAGCTTGGAGCTTTCTTT
CDR3 protein: CASSLGLQLGAFF

J gene: TRBJ1-4
CDR3 length: 17
D gene: TRBD1
clone size: -
V gene: TRBV19
CDR3 DNA: TGTGCCAGTAGTACCGACAGGGGGAAGGCGACTAATGAAAAACTGTTTTTT
CDR3 protein: CASSTDRGKATNEKLFF

J gene: TRBJ2-1
CDR3 length: 16
D gene: TRBD2
clone size: -
V gene: TRBV2
CDR3 DNA: TGTGCCAGCAGTGAAGATAGGGGACTAGCGGGGTTTGAGCAGTTCTTC
CDR3 protein: CASSEDRGLAGFEQFF

J gene: TRBJ1-2
CDR3 length: 17
D gene: -
clone size: -
V gene: TRBV19
CDR3 DNA: TGTGCCAGTAGTATCGCCCCCGGGAGAAGAGCTAACTATGGCTACACCTTC
CDR3 protein: CASSIAPGRRANYGYTF

J gene: TRBJ1-2
CDR3 length: 15
D gene: -
clone size: -
V gene: TRBV4-3
CDR3 DNA: TGCGCCAGCAGCCAAACCCTGACGACGAACTATGGCTACACCTTC
CDR3 protein: CASSQTLTTNYGYTF

J gene: TRBJ1-4
CDR3 length: 16
D gene: TRBD1
clone size: -
V gene: TRBV5-8
CDR3 DNA: TGTGCCAGCAGCTTCGGACAGGGAGGCACTAATGAAAAACTGTTTTTT
CDR3 protein: CASSFGQGGTNEKLFF

J gene: TRBJ2-3
CDR3 length: 15
D gene: TRBD2
clone size: -
V gene: TRBV7-9
CDR3 DNA: TGTGCCAGCGGGAATAGCGGGACTTACGGTTATGCGCAGTATTTT
CDR3 protein: CASGNSGTYGYAQYF

J gene: TRBJ1-5
CDR3 length: 15
D gene: -
clone size: once
V gene: TRBV11-2
CDR3 DNA: TGTGCCAGCAGCGAACAGGGTGGAAGCAATCAGCCCCAGCATTTT
CDR3 protein: CASSEQGGSNQPQHF

J gene: TRBJ2-7
CDR3 length: 16
D gene: -
clone size: -
V gene: TRBV4-1
CDR3 DNA: TGCGCCAGCAGCCAAGAAATCTCCGGGGCCACCTACGAGCAGTACTTC
CDR3 protein: CASSQEISGATYEQYF

J gene: TRBJ2-1
CDR3 length: 19
D gene: TRBD2
clone size: -
V gene: TRBV6-1
CDR3 DNA: TGTGCCAGCAGTGAAGGGAGGACTAGCGGGAGGGATCGCTACAATGAGCAGTTCTTC
CDR3 protein: CASSEGRTSGRDRYNEQFF

J gene: TRBJ1-3
CDR3 length: 17
D gene: TRBD1
clone size: -
V gene: TRBV5-1
CDR3 DNA: TGCGCCAGCAGCTTTACCGGGACAGGGGACCTGGGAAACACCATATATTTT
CDR3 protein: CASSFTGTGDLGNTIYF

J gene: TRBJ2-1
CDR3 length: 16
D gene: -
clone size: -
V gene: TRBV18
CDR3 DNA: TGTGCCAGCTCACCCCTGCGGGGCCAATCCTACAATGAGCAGTTCTTC
CDR3 protein: CASSPLRGQSYNEQFF

J gene: TRBJ1-2
CDR3 length: 13
D gene: -
clone size: few
V gene: TRBV10-3
CDR3 DNA: TGTGCCATCAGCTTGCAAGAGGGAGGTGGCTACACCTTC
CDR3 protein: CAISLQEGGGYTF

J gene: TRBJ2-1
CDR3 length: 15
D gene: TRBD2
clone size: -
V gene: TRBV27
CDR3 DNA: TGTGCCAGCAGTTCCCAGGGACTAGCGGGAGCTGCGCAGTTCTTC
CDR3 protein: CASSSQGLAGAAQFF

J gene: TRBJ2-6
CDR3 length: 19
D gene: TRBD2
clone size: -
V gene: TRBV7-2
CDR3 DNA: TGTGCCAGCAGCGTAAAAAGGGGGACTAGCACAGCCGGGGCCAACGTCCTGACTTTC
CDR3 protein: CASSVKRGTSTAGANVLTF

J gene: TRBJ2-5
CDR3 length: 15
D gene: TRBD2
clone size: -
V gene: TRBV27
CDR3 DNA: TGTGCCAGCAGCGGACTAGCGGGCGTTAAAGAGACCCAGTACTTC
CDR3 protein: CASSGLAGVKETQYF

J gene: TRBJ2-7
CDR3 length: 13
D gene: -
clone size: -
V gene: TRBV7-9
CDR3 DNA: TGTGCCAGCAGCCTCGGGCAACCATACGAGCAGTACTTC
CDR3 protein: CASSLGQPYEQYF

J gene: TRBJ2-2
CDR3 length: 14
D gene: -
clone size: -
V gene: TRBV5-4
CDR3 DNA: TGTGCCAGCAGCCTAAACCAGAACACCGGGGAGCTGTTTTTT
CDR3 protein: CASSLNQNTGELFF

J gene: TRBJ2-7
CDR3 length: 14
D gene: -
clone size: -
V gene: TRBV6-9
CDR3 DNA: TGTGCCAGCAGTTACCACCCGATTGCGGACGAGCAGTACTTC
CDR3 protein: CASSYHPIADEQYF

J gene: TRBJ2-7
CDR3 length: 17
D gene: -
clone size: -
V gene: TRBV6-1
CDR3 DNA: TGTGCCAGCAGTGAGAGACCCCCAGACGTCACCACCTACGAGCAGTACTTC
CDR3 protein: CASSERPPDVTTYEQYF

J gene: TRBJ2-1
CDR3 length: 15
D gene: -
clone size: -
V gene: TRBV7-9
CDR3 DNA: TGTGCCAGCAGCTTAAAAACAGCTATTTACAATGAGCAGTTCTTC
CDR3 protein: CASSLKTAIYNEQFF

J gene: TRBJ2-7
CDR3 length: 18
D gene: TRBD2
clone size: -
V gene: TRBV4-1
CDR3 DNA: TGCGCCAGCAGCCAAGTTTTCTCCGGGACTAGCGGGATTTACGAGCAGTACTTC
CDR3 protein: CASSQVFSGTSGIYEQYF

J gene: TRBJ1-3
CDR3 length: 14
D gene: -
clone size: few
V gene: TRBV18
CDR3 DNA: TGTGCCAGCTCACCCGAACAGGCCGGAAACACCATATATTTT
CDR3 protein: CASSPEQAGNTIYF

J gene: TRBJ2-1
CDR3 length: 15
D gene: TRBD2
clone size: -
V gene: TRBV10-1
CDR3 DNA: TGCGCCAGCAGCGAGCGGGGAAGCTCCTACAATGAGCAGTTCTTC
CDR3 protein: CASSERGSSYNEQFF

J gene: TRBJ2-1
CDR3 length: 20
D gene: TRBD2
clone size: once
V gene: TRBV4-2
CDR3 DNA: TGTGCCAGCAGCCCAGGGCCCCAACATTCGCGGGGGGTAATAGACAATGAGCAGTTCTTC
CDR3 protein: CASSPGPQHSRGVIDNEQFF

J gene: TRBJ2-5
CDR3 length: 14
D gene: -
clone size: -
V gene: TRBV5-1
CDR3 DNA: TGCGCCAGCAGCTTGGCCGGCATAAAAGAGACCCAGTACTTC
CDR3 protein: CASSLAGIKETQYF

J gene: TRBJ1-1
CDR3 length: 12
D gene: -
clone size: -
V gene: TRBV7-9
CDR3 DNA: TGTGCCAGCAGCTTAGTTCGGGGGGAAGCTTTCTTT
CDR3 protein: CASSLVRGEAFF